The source of this TCR beta chain is a study of regulatory T cells in long-lasting Graves disease. This CDR3 is built from 15 residues. V dropped 1 base and J dropped 10; count of bases not matched to a gene: 5. Germline V gene data show CDR1 as SGHAT and CDR2 as FQNNGV. Time point denoted: persistent/refractory GD, antithyroid drugs over 5 years with positive TRAb. Construction of the TCR library relied on RNA isolated from PBMCs. Overall study results and limits: Patients whose Graves' disease persisted exhibited lower TCR diversity than those newly diagnosed.

This clonotype was seen at least ten times. Its antigen is currently unknown. TCR beta libraries were built with iRepertoire HTBI primers and Arm-PCR of CDR3 regions. Authors' processing steps: In the combined samples, roughly 62 TRBV and under 15 TRBJ segments were identified. TCRdb re-analysed the multiplex PCR reads in MiXCR, keeping a single row per CDR3 protein. The V and J calls follow TCRdb's processing rather than the paper's. The profile shows about 290,000 distinct CDR3 sequences, around 23% of them singletons. The chain uses TRBV11-2 and TRBJ1-6, with TRBD1 identical over 9 bases. This receptor was identified in a female donor with Graves disease. This sample comprised peripheral blood mononuclear cells (PBMCs), obtained when the disease was refractory, from a patient treated with antithyroid drugs. CDR3 region: CASSLGGTGPSPLHF. The CDR3 DNA follows: TGTGCCAGCAGCTTAGGAGGGACAGGGCCATCACCCCTCCACTTT.